This record concerns one T cell receptor (beta chain) sequence. Repertoires were generated with immunoSEQ multiplex PCR, while TCRdb's copy carries only in-frame clones and drops some. This table holds approximately 50,000 clones, about nine tenths found once. This CDR3 has 15 residues. Germline V gene sequence: CDR1 MRHNA, CDR2 SNTAGT. J lost 3 bases, V lost 4 bases, and 2 bases had no gene match. These data come from a study of T cell changes during pregnancy in multiple sclerosis. This receptor was obtained from a female donor with multiple sclerosis, enrolled in a pregnancy study. The rearrangement uses TRBV6-4 and TRBJ2-3; 12 nucleotides match TRBD2. The material sequenced was CD8+ T cells from peripheral blood mononuclear cells, taken after pregnancy. The CDR3 loop is CASSGGTSGTDTQYF. The CDR3 nucleotides are TGTGCCAGCAGTGGGGGGACTAGCGGGACAGATACGCAGTATTTT.